Below are 14 T cell receptor beta chains sequenced from a single sample in a study of response to subunit inactivated influenza vaccine. TCRdb reanalysed the RT-PCR reads using MiXCR and keeps one entry per CDR3 protein. The table records hundreds of thousands of distinct CDR3 sequences, approximately 11% of them present only once. The sequenced sample was PBMCs from blood, obtained 35 to 45 days after vaccination. The receptor set was obtained from a man between 50 and 59 years old who received an inactivated influenza vaccine.

This clonotype showed up many times. The DNA of the CDR3 is TGTGCCAGCAGTTTATCTGATATCCTATACAATGAGCAGTTCTTC. This codes for CASSLSDILYNEQFF. This chain uses TRBV12-3 or TRBV12-4 with TRBJ2-1; D remains ambiguous. V dropped 2 bases and J dropped 4 bases, with 12 bases sitting between them. The CDR3 totals 15 residues.

This clonotype was picked up many times. V and J are TRBV6-1 and TRBJ2-7, with TRBD1 matching 9 bases. The CDR3 totals 17 residues. Germline V lookup: CDR1 MNHNS, CDR2 SASEGT. J was trimmed by 2 bases and V by 3 bases; bases with no gene match: 11. In nucleotides, the CDR3 is TGTGCCAGCAGTGACCTGACCGGGACAGGGAATCCCTACGAGCAGTACTTC. This codes for CASSDLTGTGNPYEQYF.

This clonotype has just a few counts. J is TRBJ1-1 and V is TRBV29-1; 7 bases agree with TRBD1. The CDR3 is 11 residues long. Germline-derived CDR1 and CDR2 are SQVTM and ANQGSEA. Unmatched junction bases numbered 2, after V lost 6 bases and J lost 4 bases. The CDR3 reads CSVGGPTEAFF. The CDR3 bases are TGCAGCGTAGGGGGCCCCACTGAAGCTTTCTTT.

This clonotype was seen more than once but under ten times. V usage is TRBV3-1 and J usage is TRBJ2-3; D remains ambiguous. V dropped 1 base and J dropped 7 bases, with 6 bases sitting between them. The CDR3 has 12 residues. Germline V gene sequence: CDR1 LGHDT, CDR2 YNNKEL (reference sequence). The CDR3 protein is CASSQASYTQYF. The CDR3 bases are TGTGCCAGCAGCCAAGCTAGTTATACGCAGTATTTT.

The V gene is TRBV12-3 or TRBV12-4, the J gene TRBJ2-2, with no clear D. The ends were cut back, 6 bases at V and 1 base at J, with 6 bases in the middle. The CDR3 runs to 13 residues. DNA of the CDR3: TGTGCCAGCAGGGAGCAGAACACCGGGGAGCTGTTTTTT. Translating it yields CASREQNTGELFF.

The V gene is TRBV20-1, the J gene TRBJ2-1; 10 bases are a match to TRBD1. The CDR3 sequence is 15 residues long. CDR1 is DFQATT and CDR2 is SNEGSKA in the germline V gene (reference sequence). V lost 5 bases and J lost 0; bases outside the gene matches: 4. DNA for the CDR3: TGCAGTGCTGCGGGACAGGGGAGCTCCTACAATGAGCAGTTCTTC. The encoded protein is CSAAGQGSSYNEQFF.

The chain combines TRBV20-1 with TRBJ2-7; a weak D match, TRBD2 (5 bases). The V end lost 2 bases, the J end lost 0 bases, and 14 bases lay between the germline ends. Germline V gene data show CDR1 as DFQATT and CDR2 as SNEGSKA (reference sequence). The CDR3 covers 15 residues. The CDR3 is CSARSSSGSSYEQYF. CDR3 in DNA: TGCAGTGCTAGATCCAGCTCGGGGTCCTCCTACGAGCAGTACTTC.

The chain links TRBV12-3 or TRBV12-4 to TRBJ2-6, with D perhaps matching TRBD2 (5 bases). The CDR3 covers 19 residues. V gave up 6 bases and J gave up 3 bases, with 24 bases separating them. CDR3 amino acids: CASRHRAVGHAGGANVLTF. DNA for the CDR3: TGTGCCAGCAGACACCGAGCGGTTGGGCACGCCGGTGGGGCCAACGTCCTGACTTTC.

This clonotype was recorded a few times. The V and J genes are TRBV7-8 and TRBJ1-2; a possible D gene is TRBD1 (5 bases). The CDR3 is 14 amino acids. Germline V lookup: CDR1 SGHVS, CDR2 FQNEAQ. V gave up 5 bases and J gave up 1 base, with 11 bases separating them. The CDR3 bases are TGTGCCAGCAGCCCTCGACAGCTTAACTATGGCTACACCTTC. Translation: CASSPRQLNYGYTF.

There are a few counts of this clonotype. This chain links TRBV20-1 with TRBJ2-1; 8 positions match TRBD2. CDR3 length equals 15 residues. Per germline, CDR1 DFQATT and CDR2 SNEGSKA (reference sequence). The CDR3 sequence: CSARAGGSSYNEQFF. Written as DNA, the CDR3 is TGCAGCGCCCGGGCGGGAGGATCCTCCTACAATGAGCAGTTCTTC.

This clonotype has more than one count but fewer than ten. The chain has TRBV25-1 and TRBJ2-1; TRBD2 matches at 8 bases. V was pared by 8 bases and J by 7 bases, with 10 bases of the junction left unmatched. Germline V gene sequence: CDR1 MGHDK, CDR2 SYGVNS. The CDR3 totals 14 residues. The CDR3 DNA reads TGTGCCAGCGCCGGGACTAGGTCCGGGAATGAGCAGTTCTTC. Translated: CASAGTRSGNEQFF.

Many counts were recorded for this clonotype. The chain joins TRBV29-1 to TRBJ2-1; D is perhaps TRBD2 (5 bases). V was trimmed by 0 bases and J by 8 bases, leaving 11 bases between them. Germline V gene sequence: CDR1 SQVTM, CDR2 ANQGSEA. This CDR3 has 13 residues. CDR3 bases: TGCAGCGTTGAAGATGGACTTGGCGATGAGCAGTTCTTC. Its protein product is CSVEDGLGDEQFF.

The genes are TRBV5-1 and TRBJ2-7, with D unresolved. The germline V gene encodes CDR1 SGHRS and CDR2 YFSETQ. CDR3 length: 14 residues. V dropped 3 bases and J dropped 2 bases, with 12 bases sitting between them. DNA for the CDR3: TGCGCCAGCAGCTCTCCGCGTCGCCCCTACGAGCAGTACTTC. Its translation: CASSSPRRPYEQYF.

This clonotype turned up a few times. The chain couples TRBV20-1 to TRBJ1-5; 9 bases are shared with TRBD1. V lost 3 bases to trimming and J lost 1 base; unmatched junction nucleotides: 7. The CDR3 has 16 amino acids. The germline gives CDR1 DFQATT, CDR2 SNEGSKA (reference sequence). DNA of the CDR3: TGCAGTGCTAGGGACAGGGGAACGTCGAGCAATCAGCCCCAGCATTTT. The encoded protein is CSARDRGTSSNQPQHF.